A selection of T cell receptor beta chains follows, all from one sample in a study of cytomegalovirus exposure and HLA in healthy donors. Produced via immunoSEQ multiplex PCR; TCRdb's table is partial and in-frame only. The table lists more than 40,000 clones. The sequenced sample was PBMCs. These receptor sequences come from a woman in her 40s in good health and CMV-seronegative. Both conserved end residues are part of each CDR3.

V | CDR3
TRBV6-1 | CASRLVGGGGEQYF
TRBV7-6 | CASSLFQGGMNTEAFF
TRBV11-3 | CASSVDSVNYNEQFF
TRBV4-2 | CASSQLLTDTANTGELFF
TRBV2 | CASSGNTGTEAFF
TRBV11-3 | CASSPKAGMNTGELFF
TRBV2 | CASRAYNEQFF
TRBV7-2 | CASSFHLPGSGYGYTF
TRBV4-3 | CASSQGSLTGGSYEQYF
TRBV4-3 | CASSHFEGQGVTGYTF
TRBV27 | CASSPAGGPYEQYF
TRBV29-1 | CSVERVKTGSSYEQYF
TRBV9 | CASSVGLAGTYEQYF
TRBV12-5 | CALTENYGYTF
TRBV19 | CASGRAGGTTDTQYF
TRBV7-6 | CASSTLRGSYEQYF
TRBV5-4 | CASSLRDRDEKLFF
TRBV7-8 | CASSRQVGTGKNYGYTF
TRBV29-1 | CSVAGTSGQETQYF
TRBV7-9 | CASSSRDSSNQPQHF
TRBV9 | CASTKGTGDYGYTF
TRBV11-2 | CASSLGPGTNKREQYF
TRBV2 | CASSEGWQEKLFF
TRBV13 | CASSSHRDSDIYEQYF
TRBV19 | CASSHRGYNEQFF
TRBV6-5 | CASSQTARGEKLFF